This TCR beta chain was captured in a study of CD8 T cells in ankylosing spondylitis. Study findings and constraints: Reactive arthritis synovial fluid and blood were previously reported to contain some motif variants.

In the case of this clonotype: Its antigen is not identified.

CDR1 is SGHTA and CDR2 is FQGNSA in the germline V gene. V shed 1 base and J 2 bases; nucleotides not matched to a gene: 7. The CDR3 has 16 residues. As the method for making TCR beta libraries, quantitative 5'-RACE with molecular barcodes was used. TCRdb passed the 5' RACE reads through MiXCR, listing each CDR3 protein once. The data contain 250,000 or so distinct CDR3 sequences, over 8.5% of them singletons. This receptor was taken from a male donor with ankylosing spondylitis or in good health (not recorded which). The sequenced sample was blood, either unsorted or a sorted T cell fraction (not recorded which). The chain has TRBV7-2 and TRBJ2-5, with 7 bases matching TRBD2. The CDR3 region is CASSLEAKRDQETQYF. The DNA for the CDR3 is TGTGCCAGCAGCTTAGAGGCCAAGCGGGATCAAGAGACCCAGTACTTC.